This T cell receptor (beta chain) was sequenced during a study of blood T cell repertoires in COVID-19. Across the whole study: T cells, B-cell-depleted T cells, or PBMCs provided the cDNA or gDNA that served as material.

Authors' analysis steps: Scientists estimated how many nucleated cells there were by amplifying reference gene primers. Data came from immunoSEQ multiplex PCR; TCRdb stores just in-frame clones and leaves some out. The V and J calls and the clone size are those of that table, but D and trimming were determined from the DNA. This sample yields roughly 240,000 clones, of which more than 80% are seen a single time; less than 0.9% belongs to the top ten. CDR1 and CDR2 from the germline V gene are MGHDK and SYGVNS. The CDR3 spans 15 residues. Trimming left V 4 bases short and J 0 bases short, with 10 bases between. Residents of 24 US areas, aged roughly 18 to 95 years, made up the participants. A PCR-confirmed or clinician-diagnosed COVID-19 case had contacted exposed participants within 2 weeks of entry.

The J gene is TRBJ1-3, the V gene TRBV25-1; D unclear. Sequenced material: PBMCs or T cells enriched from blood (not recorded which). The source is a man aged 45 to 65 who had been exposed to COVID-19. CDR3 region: CASSATGSSGNTIYF. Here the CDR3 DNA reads TGTGCCAGCAGTGCTACCGGGAGCTCTGGAAACACCATATATTTT.